This T cell receptor beta chain came from a study of vaccination and CD4 T cells after COVID-19 (dated by TCRdb to between 2021 and 2024). General notes on the study: Convalescent patients had a positive SARS-CoV-2 result on nasal swab PCR, and of these patients, some 10 had mild disease and one had severe disease. For stimulating the cultures, overlapping spike peptide pools were used, derived from SARS-CoV-2 as well as from the common cold coronaviruses HCoV-NL63, HCoV-OC43 and HCoV-229E. The spike-specific CD4+ TCR repertoire was compared before and after mRNA vaccination in around ten COVID-19 convalescent patients and a few infection-naive healthy vaccine recipients. Post-COVID blood samples from convalescent patients were collected a median of around 100 days after diagnosis, with a range of 35 to 161 days. Each participant got two doses of either the Pfizer-BioNTech BNT162b2 vaccine (n=8) or the Moderna mRNA-1273 vaccine (n=2). Control cultures received a CEFX viral epitope pool as the positive control, an HIV-1 Nef peptide pool as the negative control, or no peptide. Post-vaccine blood samples were collected a median of 72 days after the second vaccine dose, ranging from roughly 12 to 241 days. The convalescent cohort included six males and four females, with two Hispanic individuals, seven Caucasians, two Asians and one multiracial person. Overall study outcomes, separate from this receptor: In convalescent patients, a median around 89% of post-vaccine SARS-CoV-2-reactive clones were detected only after vaccination, suggesting vaccine-specific priming. Nearly all vaccine-specific clones in convalescent patients (304 of 307) were mono-reactive for SARS-CoV-2 spike rather than cross-reactive with common cold coronaviruses. Only a relatively small number of convalescent patients were included in the study, and early timepoints following natural infection were not analyzed. The median number of SARS-CoV-2-reactive clonotypes rose from about 19 after infection to 38 after vaccination, but the change was not significant.

The treatment or condition tag for this specimen amounts to: approximately 9-day PBMC culture with coronavirus spike peptide pools or control peptides (ViraFEST assay). To expand antigen-specific T cells with peptide pools and then pick out the expanded clonotypes through TCR sequencing, the study relied on the ViraFEST assay. The convalescent patients' positive SARS-CoV-2 PCR tests fell between March and December 2020, which was before the Alpha, Beta and Delta variants emerged in the United States. Each well held under 2.5 million PBMCs cultured in IMDM containing roughly 5% human AB serum and 9 to 10 IU/ml IL-2, with about 10 ug/ml peptide pools added. On days 3 and 7, half of the culture medium was replaced with fresh IL-2-containing medium. After 10 to 11 days of culture, CD4+ T cells were isolated by negative selection with the EasySep CD4+ T cell isolation kit. PBMCs were separated from whole blood using Ficoll-Paque Plus gradient centrifugation and then either used fresh or cryopreserved at -140C. In general, triplicate wells were set up for every culture condition.

Comments on this clonotype: The antigen this receptor binds is unknown. The sample holds no much larger clone one base away, and base qualities are not on file.

V is reduced by 9 bases and J by 5 bases, leaving a spacing of 13 bases between them. The cysteine opens and the phenylalanine closes a CDR3 of 12 amino acids. Only the CDR3 DNA is retained, 36 bases long and in frame from the first base. The germline V gene provides CDR1 SNHLY and CDR2 FYNNEI. The library was produced with PCR. At the Johns Hopkins FTIC core, DNA from the cultured CD4+ T cells underwent TCR sequencing with the Oncomine TCR Beta short-read assay. Genomic DNA was extracted from the cultured CD4+ T cells with the QIAamp micro DNA kit. The Oncomine TCR Beta libraries from cultured CD4+ T cells were pooled using unique dual indexes and then sequenced on an Illumina iSeq 100. The original methods were these. Non-productive sequences were removed, and CDR3s that did not start with C, did not end with F or W, or were shorter than 7 amino acids were discarded. The MANAFEST web application identified antigen-specific clonotypes by comparing peptide-stimulated wells against reference wells and other culture wells. Positive clones required FDR below 0.05, an odds ratio above 5, and productive frequency above 0.1% in at least two of three replicate wells. Clonotypes that were significantly expanded in both SARS-CoV-2 spike wells and at least one common cold coronavirus spike condition were defined as cross-reactive. Levenshtein distances (stringdist) and unrooted phylogenetic trees (ape) in R version 3.6.1 were used to assess CDR3 homology. TCRdb took the public reads, trimmed them with fastp at Q25, ran MiXCR for clone calling and kept in-frame beta chains. Every entry covers one CDR3 protein and lists the most common genes and DNA from its rows. These V and J calls derive from TCRdb rather than the authors' analysis. The sample contains tens of thousands of distinct CDR3 sequences, approximately 40% of them found a single time. Clones ranked in the top ten supply 2.5% to 3% of the sample.

The sequence came from a human donor who had recovered from COVID-19. The chain couples TRBV2 to TRBJ1-2, with TRBD1 as a weak D call on 6 bases. Material: CD4+ T cells from blood, cultured in vitro, obtained after SARS-CoV-2 vaccination. The nucleotide sequence reads TGTGCCAGGAGGACAGCCCGGTATGGCTACACCTTC. It encodes CARRTARYGYTF.